The 18 T cell receptor beta chains in this list originate from one sample, sequenced in a study of technical replicates of blood from several donors. Assay: immunoSEQ multiplex PCR; the TCRdb copy retains only in-frame clones and omits some. Among approximately 92,000 clones listed, about 96% were seen once. Sequencing used T cells isolated from PBMCs. The receptors originated from a human donor in good health.

V gene TRBV5-1 combines with J gene TRBJ2-5; a possible D gene is TRBD2 (6 bases). CDR1 is SGHRS and CDR2 is YFSETQ in the germline V gene. V was pared by 3 bases and J by 5 bases, with 14 bases between. This CDR3 has 14 amino acids. Here the CDR3 reads CASSSDGAGETQYF. The CDR3 bases are TGCGCCAGCAGCTCCGACGGGGCGGGGGAGACCCAGTACTTC. The complete variable domain, with remaining parts taken from reference TRBV5-1 and TRBJ2-5, reads KAGVTQTPRYLIKTRGQQVTLSCSPISGHRSVSWYQQTPGQGLQFLFEYFSETQRNKGNFPGRFSGRQFSNSRSEMNVSTLELGDSALYLCASSSDGAGETQYFGPGTRLLVL.

About this clone itself: At one boundary the junction diverges from the germline segment, which might be a read error. The same CDR3 can be traced to other DNA sequences in this sample. The rearrangement links TRBV6-5 to TRBJ1-6; D perhaps matches TRBD1 (6 bases). Looked up from germline, CDR1 is MNHEY and CDR2 is SVGAGI. The CDR3 extends over 13 amino acids. CDR3 sequence reads: CASSNRVYSPLHF. In DNA, the CDR3 is TGCGCCAGCAGTAACAGGGTTTATTCACCCCTCCACTTT.

The J gene is TRBJ2-3, the V gene TRBV4-1; no clear D gene. Trimming stripped 1 base from V and 4 bases from J, with 6 bases between. Germline V CDR1 and CDR2: MGHRA, YSYEKL. The CDR3 spans 13 residues. The CDR3 sequence: CASSQVPADTQYF. The CDR3 region has the DNA TGCGCCAGCAGCCAAGTGCCGGCAGATACGCAGTATTTT.

Of note for this clone: Different DNA sequences within this sample yield the same CDR3. This sequence joins TRBV7-9 and TRBJ2-3; D might be TRBD2 (6 bases). This CDR3 comprises 12 residues. V was clipped by 5 bases and J by 6 bases, with 9 bases between them. Per the germline V gene, CDR1 is SEHNR and CDR2 is FQNEAQ (reference sequence). This CDR3 is CASSPGRDTQYF. As DNA, the CDR3 is TGTGCCAGCAGCCCAGGGAGGGATACGCAGTATTTT. Combining the CDR3 with reference TRBV7-9 and TRBJ2-3 gives the whole variable domain DTGVSQNPRHKITKRGQNVTFRCDPISEHNRLYWYRQTLGQGPEFLTYFQNEAQLEKSRLLSDRFSAERPKGSFSTLEIQRTEQGDSAMYLCASSPGRDTQYFGPGTRLTVL.

This sequence joins TRBV18 and TRBJ1-1; tentative D call: TRBD1 (5 bases). The CDR3 is 15 amino acids. Germline values: CDR1 KGHSH, CDR2 LQKENI. V was cut by 6 bases and J by 3 bases, with 17 bases left in between. The DNA of the CDR3 is TGTGCCAGCTCTCCAGGGTGGGGGGGGTACACTGAAGCTTTCTTT. Its protein product is CASSPGWGGYTEAFF.

V gene TRBV27 combines with J gene TRBJ2-2; weak D call: TRBD2 (6 bases). This CDR3 has 16 residues. The ends were cut back, 0 bases at V and 3 bases at J, with 11 bases in the middle. The germline CDR1 and CDR2 sequences are MNHEY and SMNVEV (reference sequence). For the CDR3, the DNA is TGTGCCAGCAGTTTATCGCCGGGAGTGGACACCGGGGAGCTGTTTTTT. It translates to CASSLSPGVDTGELFF.

The V and J genes are TRBV7-8 and TRBJ1-1; possibly TRBD1 for D (5 bases). Trimming took 2 bases from V and 4 from J, leaving 17 bases between them. Per germline, CDR1 SGHVS and CDR2 FQNEAQ. The CDR3 has 16 residues. In DNA form, the CDR3 reads TGTGCCAGCAGCTTACGGGGTCGGGGGTTTTCCACTGAAGCTTTCTTT. Protein sequence: CASSLRGRGFSTEAFF.

The gene calls are TRBV29-1 and TRBJ2-5; possible D gene TRBD1, 6 bases. V shed 2 bases and J shed 3 bases, with 10 bases lying between them. Germline CDR1 SQVTM, CDR2 ANQGSEA. This CDR3 is built from 13 residues. The CDR3 nucleotides read TGCAGCGTTGAAAAGGACAGAGAAGAGACCCAGTACTTC. The encoded protein is CSVEKDREETQYF. Full variable domain (outside the CDR3, taken from reference TRBV29-1 and TRBJ2-5): SAVISQKPSRDICQRGTSLTIQCQVDSQVTMMFWYRQQPGQSLTLIATANQGSEATYESGFVIDKFPISRPNLTFSTLTVSNMSPEDSSIYLCSVEKDREETQYFGPGTRLLVL.

V usage is TRBV11-3 and J usage is TRBJ2-7; 7 bases line up with TRBD1. Germline CDR1 and CDR2: SGHNT and YENEEA. The CDR3 contains 15 residues. J was trimmed by 5 bases and V by 0 bases; bases with no gene match: 7. The CDR3 region has the DNA TGTGCCAGCAGCTTAGAGGGGACAGTAATAAACGAGCAGTACTTC. Protein: CASSLEGTVINEQYF.

V and J are TRBV5-1 and TRBJ1-4; 11 bases are shared with TRBD1. This CDR3 comprises 14 residues. CDR1 SGHRS and CDR2 YFSETQ come from the germline V gene. V was pared by 4 bases and J by 7 bases, with 3 bases of the junction left unmatched. CDR3: CASSPGQGGEKLFF. The CDR3 coding sequence is TGCGCCAGCAGCCCGGGACAGGGGGGTGAAAAACTGTTTTTT. Complete variable domain (other parts from reference TRBV5-1 and TRBJ1-4): KAGVTQTPRYLIKTRGQQVTLSCSPISGHRSVSWYQQTPGQGLQFLFEYFSETQRNKGNFPGRFSGRQFSNSRSEMNVSTLELGDSALYLCASSPGQGGEKLFFGSGTQLSVL.

In DNA form, the CDR3 reads TGCGCCAGCAGCGTGGGACTTAACAATGAGCAGTTCTTC. Amino acids: CASSVGLNNEQFF. The J gene is TRBJ2-1, the V gene TRBV5-1; TRBD2 might be the D (6 bases). Germline assignment: CDR1 SGHRS and CDR2 YFSETQ. The CDR3 is 13 amino acids. Trimming removed 4 bases at V and 5 bases at J, with 10 bases between.

The chain joins TRBV4-1 to TRBJ2-1, with 13 bases fitting TRBD2. J gave up 7 bases and V 5 bases, and 8 bases lay outside the gene matches. The CDR3 has 16 amino acids. From germline, CDR1 is MGHRA and CDR2 YSYEKL. The CDR3 region has the DNA TGCGCCAGCAGCACATCGGAGGGACTAGCGGGAAATGAGCAGTTCTTC. Translation gives CASSTSEGLAGNEQFF.

This rearrangement joins TRBV5-4 to TRBJ1-1; no clear D. This CDR3 has 13 residues. V was shortened by 1 base and J by 4 bases, with 8 bases between the two germline ends. Germline V gene lookup returns CDR1 SGHNT and CDR2 YYREEE (reference sequence). This CDR3 reads CASSLTEATEAFF. CDR3 bases: TGTGCCAGCAGCTTGACCGAGGCCACTGAAGCTTTCTTT.

The chain is built from TRBV28 and TRBJ2-7; 7 positions agree with TRBD1. V lost 10 bases, J lost 3 bases, and 12 bases stayed unmatched. Germline lookup yields CDR1 MDHEN and CDR2 SYDVKM. The CDR3 totals 14 residues. CDR3 residues: CATDARQGGYEQYF. CDR3 bases: TGTGCCACCGACGCTCGACAGGGTGGCTACGAGCAGTACTTC.

The chain has TRBV4-1 and TRBJ2-5; a weak D match, TRBD2 (6 bases). V lost 0 bases and J 5 bases, leaving 10 bases between the germline ends. CDR3 length: 14 residues. Looked up from germline, CDR1 is MGHRA and CDR2 is YSYEKL. For the CDR3, the DNA is TGCGCCAGCAGCCAAGAGGGCAGCGGGGAGACCCAGTACTTC. The encoded protein is CASSQEGSGETQYF.

The rearrangement uses TRBV5-4 and TRBJ2-1, with TRBD1 matching over 10 bases. The CDR3 consists of 15 residues. The junction had 2 bases not matched to a gene; V was cut back by 2 bases and J by 3 bases. From germline, CDR1 is SGHNT and CDR2 YYREEE (reference sequence). CDR3 protein: CASSLRDRGYNEQFF. The DNA for the CDR3 is TGTGCCAGCAGCTTAAGGGACAGGGGCTACAATGAGCAGTTCTTC.

The CDR3 protein is CASDPGVGTDTQYF. In DNA form, the CDR3 reads TGTGCCAGCGACCCGGGAGTGGGCACAGATACGCAGTATTTT. This chain links TRBV7-9 with TRBJ2-3, with a possible D match to TRBD2 (6 bases). Trimming removed 8 bases at V and 1 base at J, with 13 bases between. Germline lookup yields CDR1 SEHNR and CDR2 FQNEAQ (reference sequence). The CDR3 length is 14 residues.

The rearrangement uses TRBV20-1 and TRBJ2-5, with 7 bases fitting TRBD2. This CDR3 is 11 amino acids long. Germline V gene data show CDR1 as DFQATT and CDR2 as SNEGSKA (reference sequence). The CDR3, as DNA: TGCAAGCTAGCGGAACAAGAGACCCAGTACTTC. Translating it yields CKLAEQETQYF.